The entry below gives a single TCR beta chain sequence along with its context. Its specific antigen is unknown. No much larger clone is present one base from it, and per-base qualities are unavailable. Trimming removed 4 bases from V and 0 bases from J; the gene matches leave 8 bases unexplained. Measured from the cysteine to the phenylalanine, the CDR3 is 19 residues long. Solely the CDR3 DNA is kept, with 57 bases framed from the first base. The germline V gene encodes CDR1 SGDLS and CDR2 YYNGEE. The sample belongs to a study of PD-L1 blockade in urothelial cancer (dated by TCRdb to the late 2010s). Regarding the complete study: Every patient began therapy at some point between 2013 and 2015 and was given atezolizumab 1,200 mg intravenously every 3 weeks. About 90% of the roughly 30 patients were males with bladder-origin urothelial cancer, and 18 of 29 reported a prior smoking history. An ECOG performance status of 0 or 1 was recorded for the patients, and 0 to 3 prior chemotherapy regimens had been received by the patients. Blood samples were analyzed at 3 weeks after treatment start (second dose) and at 6 weeks after treatment start. Blood samples gave median yields of roughly 150,000 T cells and 82,636 unique TCRs, along with a median clonality of about 0.084. The study, an exploratory multi-omic analysis, examined somatic, immune and clinical correlates of response to PD-L1 blockade with atezolizumab in urothelial cancer. Pretreatment tumor samples, along with matched peripheral blood serially collected before and after atezolizumab treatment, were subjected to TCR sequencing. Durable clinical benefit meant progression-free survival longer than 6 months, and TCR features were also tested against progression-free and overall survival. In the same patients who had TCR sequencing, pretreatment tumors also underwent whole exome sequencing and RNA sequencing. Durable clinical benefit was achieved by nine patients but not by the remaining 20. Pretreatment blood TCR-seq was available for twenty-nine patients, at least one posttreatment blood collection was obtained for around 25 patients, and tumor TCR-seq was available for around 25 patients. Study-wide findings and limitations: A pretreatment peripheral blood TCR clonality below the median was linked to improved progression-free and overall survival. Because of the small sample size (n of about 30) and the many exploratory analyses performed, the results are intended to be regarded as hypothesis-generating. Among patients with durable benefit, tumor-associated TCR clones showed greater expansion in peripheral blood 3 weeks after treatment started (n ≈ 24, p = 0.022).

Synthetic TCR analog templates were spiked into each PCR to estimate absolute template abundance from read counts. Using the immunoSEQ assay, TCRbeta CDR3 regions were amplified from genomic DNA with bias-controlled V and J gene primers. Rearranged TCRbeta segments were sequenced at approximately 20X coverage. The original pipeline was this. Sequencing errors were corrected by clustering, and CDR3s were annotated against IMGT so that V, D and J genes could be assigned. Downstream analyses used only productive TCRbeta rearrangements and left out out-of-frame or stop-codon sequences. To compute clonality, Shannon entropy was normalized by the log of the number of unique productive sequences and then subtracted from one. Clones differing between time points or between blood and tumor were identified by Fisher's exact test with Benjamini-Hochberg correction at adjusted p below 0.01. The table was pulled from immuneACCESS by TCRdb, which kept in-frame rearrangements only. Such tables lose some clones; where checked, under half of the loss comes from unresolved V genes, and the rest has no known cause. V, J and clone size are those of that table, while D and trimming were read from the DNA. The sample data list more than 30,000 clones, and more than 75% of these were observed just once. Approximately 3.7% of the sample comes from the top ten.

A cohort of about 30 patients with locally advanced or metastatic urothelial carcinoma, treated at Memorial Sloan Kettering on a trial protocol, was included. Peripheral blood mononuclear cells were collected pretreatment and during treatment, with between 1 and 8 total time points obtained per patient. The Qiagen DNeasy Blood extraction kit was used to purify genomic DNA from total PBMCs and tumor samples. PBMCs were collected pretreatment and during treatment, and were isolated and stored as previously described. The receptor's source is a man aged 45-65 years with urothelial cancer. The material sequenced was PBMCs, taken around atezolizumab (anti-PD-L1) treatment. The chain is made from TRBV9 and TRBJ2-2, and TRBD2 matches 14 of the central bases. The CDR3: CASSRRTSGGFANTGELFF. Read as DNA, the sequence is TGTGCCAGCAGCAGGCGGACTAGCGGGGGGTTCGCGAACACCGGGGAGCTGTTTTTT. Where the CDR3 stops, the reference TRBV9 and TRBJ2-2 genes take over; the full variable domain is DSGVTQTPKHLITATGQRVTLRCSPRSGDLSVYWYQQSLDQGLQFLIQYYNGEERAKGNILERFSAQQFPDLHSELNLSSLELGDSALYFCASSRRTSGGFANTGELFFGEGSRLTVL.